Listed below are T cell receptor beta chains from one sample, sequenced in a study of shared clonotypes between healthy human individuals. The assay was immunoSEQ multiplex PCR, and TCRdb's table has in-frame clones only and misses some. Altogether millions of clones are present, about 93% being singletons, with the ten largest covering around 1.7%. The specimen sequenced was naive CD8+ T cells from PBMCs. Receptor source: a young man in good health. Some clones in this sample may be carry-over from other donors' samples. Each CDR3 is given with its conserved first and last residue. The D gene is left open where the match is weak. A clone size is listed for some rows: how often the clone was seen (once, few, many), or a class if it is expanded.

cdr3_aa,cdr3_nt,j_call,d_call,clone_size,v_call
CASSQTLAETYEQYF,TGCGCCAGCAGCCAGACCCTAGCGGAAACTTACGAGCAGTACTTC,TRBJ2-7,TRBD2,.,TRBV4-1
CASSAWNEQYF,TGTGCCAGTAGTGCGTGGAACGAGCAGTACTTC,TRBJ2-7,.,.,TRBV19
CASRGTARSHEQYF,TGTGCCAGCAGAGGGACCGCAAGGTCCCACGAGCAGTACTTC,TRBJ2-7,.,.,TRBV27
CASSLVGDLETQYF,TGTGCCAGCAGCTTAGTCGGGGATTTGGAGACCCAGTACTTC,TRBJ2-5,.,.,TRBV11-2
CASSWTSREQFF,TGTGCCAGCAGTTGGACTAGCCGAGAGCAGTTCTTC,TRBJ2-1,TRBD2,.,TRBV5-8
CASIGRSSYEQYF,TGTGCCAGCATAGGTCGCAGCTCCTACGAGCAGTACTTC,TRBJ2-7,.,.,TRBV27
CASSPRDSTNYGYTF,TGCGCCAGCAGCCCCCGGGACAGCACTAACTATGGCTACACCTTC,TRBJ1-2,TRBD1,.,TRBV4-1
CASSLEGPDLYGYTF,TGCGCCAGCAGCTTGGAGGGACCCGATTTGTATGGCTACACCTTC,TRBJ1-2,.,.,TRBV5-1
CASSLFFGSPLHF,TGTGCCAGCAGTTTATTCTTCGGTTCGCCCCTCCACTTT,TRBJ1-6,.,.,TRBV28
CASSVGGTAIYEQYF,TGTGCCAGCAGCGTAGGAGGTACTGCCATCTACGAGCAGTACTTC,TRBJ2-7,.,.,TRBV9
CASSQDARGHQPQHF,TGCGCCAGCAGCCAAGATGCGCGGGGGCACCAGCCCCAGCATTTT,TRBJ1-5,.,.,TRBV4-1
CASSQDWWGTSGIPSTDTQYF,TGCGCCAGCAGCCAAGATTGGTGGGGGACTAGCGGGATACCTTCGACAGATACGCAGTATTTT,TRBJ2-3,TRBD2,.,TRBV4-1
CSVDGQGEQYF,TGCAGCGTTGATGGCCAGGGCGAGCAGTACTTC,TRBJ2-7,.,.,TRBV29-1
CASRVRGYEQYF,TGTGCCAGCCGGGTTCGAGGGTACGAGCAGTACTTC,TRBJ2-7,.,once,TRBV6-1
CASSRGGTEAFF,TGTGCCAGCAGTCGGGGGGGCACTGAAGCTTTCTTT,TRBJ1-1,.,.,TRBV6-4
CASSLYGEDTEAFF,TGTGCCAGCAGTTTATACGGGGAGGACACTGAAGCTTTCTTT,TRBJ1-1,.,.,TRBV27
CASGGDSSYNEQFF,TGTGCCAGTGGGGGCGATAGCTCCTACAATGAGCAGTTCTTC,TRBJ2-1,.,.,TRBV19
CASSLIAGTSGSRFFGNEQFF,TGTGCCAGCAGCCTGATTGCCGGGACTAGCGGGAGTAGATTCTTTGGCAATGAGCAGTTCTTC,TRBJ2-1,TRBD2,.,TRBV9
CASTPGDEAFF,TGTGCCAGCACCCCGGGCGACGAAGCTTTCTTT,TRBJ1-1,.,.,TRBV28
CASTPGGDLNTGELFF,TGTGCCAGTACCCCTGGCGGAGATCTTAACACCGGGGAGCTGTTTTTT,TRBJ2-2,.,.,TRBV19